Below are 15 T cell receptor beta chains sequenced from a single sample in a study of chemoradiotherapy in HPV16-positive cancers. Assay: immunoSEQ multiplex PCR; the TCRdb copy retains only in-frame clones and omits some. The top ten clones hold roughly a tenth of a sample with around 9,500 clones, roughly 77% of them seen once. Sampling took place from a patient who underwent chemoradiotherapy. The receptors come from a human donor with HPV-associated anogenital cancer.

The chain recombines TRBV7-9 with TRBJ1-2; a weak D match, TRBD1 (6 bases). CDR1 is SEHNR and CDR2 is FQNEAQ in the germline V gene (reference sequence). V shed 1 base and J shed 8 bases, with 11 bases lying between them. CDR3 length: 13 amino acids. CDR3 in DNA: TGTGCCAGCAGCTTAGGGGGGGCCGAAGGCTACACCTTC. Amino acids: CASSLGGAEGYTF.

The chain is built from TRBV7-2 and TRBJ1-2; 8 bases align to TRBD1. The germline V gene encodes CDR1 SGHTA and CDR2 FQGNSA. V dropped 5 bases and J dropped 3; count of bases not matched to a gene: 5. The CDR3 runs 14 residues. Written as DNA, the CDR3 is TGTGCCAGCAGCCAACAGGGGGGATACTATGGCTACACCTTC. Encoded protein: CASSQQGGYYGYTF.

The V call is TRBV5-6, the J call TRBJ2-7; possibly TRBD2 for D (6 bases). From germline, CDR1 is SGHDT and CDR2 YYEEEE. Deletions cut 0 bases from V and 3 bases from J, with 10 bases between. The CDR3 contains 14 residues. The CDR3 spells CASSLAQGLYEQYF. In DNA, the CDR3 is TGTGCCAGCAGCTTGGCCCAGGGACTCTACGAGCAGTACTTC.

This clone was seen once. The chain combines TRBV7-6 with TRBJ2-4; 9 positions agree with TRBD1. This CDR3 contains 16 residues. The V segment lost 4 bases and the J segment 9 bases; nucleotides outside the gene matches: 13. Germline V gene sequence: CDR1 SGHVS, CDR2 FNYEAQ. The CDR3, as DNA: TGTGCCAGCAGCTCCCAAATCGGGACAGGGAATACCATTCAGTACTTC. Protein: CASSSQIGTGNTIQYF.

The rearrangement uses TRBV6-1 and TRBJ1-2; 10 nucleotides align to TRBD1. CDR1 and CDR2 (germline): MNHNS, SASEGT. The CDR3 consists of 15 residues. V lost 6 bases to trimming and J lost 6 bases; unmatched junction nucleotides: 10. The CDR3 protein is CASRAGQGMRDGYTF. The CDR3 region has the DNA TGTGCCAGCAGGGCGGGACAGGGGATGAGAGATGGCTACACCTTC.

This chain uses TRBV6-5 with TRBJ1-1; no clear D. V was pared by 5 bases and J by 1 base, with 8 bases between. This CDR3 region has 13 residues. The germline V gene has CDR1 MNHEY and CDR2 SVGAGI. The CDR3 bases are TGTGCCAGCAGTCACACAGAGAACACTGAAGCTTTCTTT. Residues: CASSHTENTEAFF.

The V and J genes are TRBV27 and TRBJ2-6, with 9 bases matching TRBD2. This CDR3 is 16 amino acids long. Germline V gives CDR1 MNHEY, CDR2 SMNVEV (reference sequence). V was clipped by 2 bases and J by 5 bases; unmatched bases: 4. CDR3 DNA sequence: TGTGCCAGCAGTTTACTAGCGGGGCTCTGGGCCAACGTCCTGACTTTC. This codes for CASSLLAGLWANVLTF.

The genes are TRBV5-1 and TRBJ2-7, with D perhaps TRBD2 (5 bases). Germline V gene sequence: CDR1 SGHRS, CDR2 YFSETQ. V shed 4 bases and J shed 5 bases, with 13 bases lying between them. This CDR3 has 13 residues. The CDR3 loop reads CASSPGVGNEQYF. In DNA, the CDR3 is TGCGCCAGCAGCCCCGGGGTGGGCAACGAGCAGTACTTC.

The gene calls are TRBV28 and TRBJ2-3; D may be TRBD1 (5 bases). CDR1 and CDR2 (germline): MDHEN, SYDVKM. Between the trimmed V and J ends, which lost 6 bases and 3 bases, there was a span of 10 bases. The CDR3 loop spans 13 amino acids. Written as DNA, the CDR3 is TGTGCCAGCAGCCCAAAGGGGACAGATACGCAGTATTTT. It translates to CASSPKGTDTQYF.

This clone qualifies as large. The CDR3, as DNA: TGCGCCAGCAGCTTGGTTGGGCAGGCACAAGAGACCCAGTACTTC. It specifies CASSLVGQAQETQYF. The J gene is TRBJ2-5, the V gene TRBV5-1; D unclear. There are 15 residues in the CDR3. Per the germline V gene, CDR1 is SGHRS and CDR2 is YFSETQ. V lost 0 bases to trimming and J lost 2 bases, with 11 bases between them.

In this sample, this clone turned up once. The rearrangement links TRBV7-2 to TRBJ1-1; D is undetermined. In germline, CDR1 is SGHTA, CDR2 FQGNSA. CDR3 length: 13 residues. Trimming pared 2 bases from V and 1 base from J, leaving 5 bases between. CDR3 amino acids: CASSLNRNTEAFF. The CDR3 bases are TGTGCCAGCAGCTTAAACAGGAACACTGAAGCTTTCTTT.

The rearrangement joins TRBV7-9 to TRBJ2-7; 8 nucleotides match TRBD1. V lost 4 bases to trimming and J lost 4 bases; unmatched junction nucleotides: 18. The germline CDR1 and CDR2 sequences are SEHNR and FQNEAQ (reference sequence). The CDR3 is 18 residues long. The CDR3 bases are TGTGCCAGCAGCTCAAACGGGACAGGATTGGCGTCTTGGTACGAGCAGTACTTC. It encodes CASSSNGTGLASWYEQYF.

This clone has just a few counts. The chain couples TRBV7-6 to TRBJ2-3; 12 nucleotides line up with TRBD2. V lost 5 bases and J lost 0; bases outside the gene matches: 9. CDR3 length: 18 amino acids. Germline CDR1 and CDR2: SGHVS and FNYEAQ. In DNA, the CDR3 is TGTGCCAGCAGCCGTAAATTACTAGCGGGGGGTAGCACAGATACGCAGTATTTT. Its protein is CASSRKLLAGGSTDTQYF.

This chain connects TRBV5-1 to TRBJ1-1, with D perhaps matching TRBD1 (6 bases). The CDR3 runs 14 residues. V was pared by 4 bases and J by 4 bases, with 14 bases between. Germline lookup yields CDR1 SGHRS and CDR2 YFSETQ. The CDR3 here is CASSPFGGATEAFF. The CDR3 nucleotides read TGCGCCAGCAGCCCCTTCGGGGGCGCCACTGAAGCTTTCTTT.

The rearrangement joins TRBV27 to TRBJ1-6, with no clear D. The ends were cut back, 2 bases at V and 10 bases at J, with 9 bases in the middle. Per germline, CDR1 MNHEY and CDR2 SMNVEV (reference sequence). The CDR3 totals 13 residues. The CDR3 DNA is TGTGCCAGCAGTTTAGGGTGGAACTCACCCCTCCACTTT. Protein sequence: CASSLGWNSPLHF.